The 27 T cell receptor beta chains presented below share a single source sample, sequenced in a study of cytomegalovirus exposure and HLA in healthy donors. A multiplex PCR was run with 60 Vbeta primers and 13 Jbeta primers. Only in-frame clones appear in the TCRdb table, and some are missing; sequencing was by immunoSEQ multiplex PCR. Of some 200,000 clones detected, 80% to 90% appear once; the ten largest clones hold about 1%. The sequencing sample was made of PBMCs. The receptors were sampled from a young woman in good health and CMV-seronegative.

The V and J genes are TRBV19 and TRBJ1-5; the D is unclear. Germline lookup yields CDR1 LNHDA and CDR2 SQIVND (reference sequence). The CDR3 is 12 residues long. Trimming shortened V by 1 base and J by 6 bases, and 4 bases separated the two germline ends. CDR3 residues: CASSIAGQPQHF. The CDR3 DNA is TGTGCCAGTAGTATAGCGGGTCAGCCCCAGCATTTT.

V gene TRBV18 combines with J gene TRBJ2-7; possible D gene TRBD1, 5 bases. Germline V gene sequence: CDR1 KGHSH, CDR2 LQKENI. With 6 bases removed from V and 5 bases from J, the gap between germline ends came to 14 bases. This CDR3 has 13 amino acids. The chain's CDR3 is CASSSGFGDEQYF. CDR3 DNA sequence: TGTGCCAGCTCCTCAGGGTTTGGCGACGAGCAGTACTTC.

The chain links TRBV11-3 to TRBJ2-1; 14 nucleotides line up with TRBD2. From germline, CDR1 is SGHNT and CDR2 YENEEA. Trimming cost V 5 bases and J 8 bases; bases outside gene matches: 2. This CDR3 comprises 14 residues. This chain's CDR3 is CASSVGLAGDEQFF. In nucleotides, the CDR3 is TGTGCCAGCAGCGTGGGACTAGCGGGAGATGAGCAGTTCTTC.

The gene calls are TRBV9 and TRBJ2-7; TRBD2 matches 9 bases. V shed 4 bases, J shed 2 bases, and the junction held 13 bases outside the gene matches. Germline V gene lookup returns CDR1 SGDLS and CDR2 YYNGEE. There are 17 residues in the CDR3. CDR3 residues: CASSPPLLREGPYEQYF. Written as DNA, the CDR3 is TGTGCCAGCAGCCCCCCCTTGTTGCGGGAGGGCCCCTACGAGCAGTACTTC.

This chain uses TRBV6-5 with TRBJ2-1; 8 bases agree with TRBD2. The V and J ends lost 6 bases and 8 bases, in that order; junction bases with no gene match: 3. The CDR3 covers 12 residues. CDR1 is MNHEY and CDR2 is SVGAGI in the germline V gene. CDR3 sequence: CASSPTSDEQFF. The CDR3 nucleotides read TGTGCCAGCAGCCCGACTAGCGATGAGCAGTTCTTC.

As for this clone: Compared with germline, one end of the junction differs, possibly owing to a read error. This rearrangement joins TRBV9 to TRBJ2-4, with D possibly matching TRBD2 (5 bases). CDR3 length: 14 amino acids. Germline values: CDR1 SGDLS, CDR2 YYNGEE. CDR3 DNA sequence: TGTGCCAGCAGCGTAGATCTAGCCAAAAACAGTCAGTACTTC. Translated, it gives CASSVDLAKNSQYF.

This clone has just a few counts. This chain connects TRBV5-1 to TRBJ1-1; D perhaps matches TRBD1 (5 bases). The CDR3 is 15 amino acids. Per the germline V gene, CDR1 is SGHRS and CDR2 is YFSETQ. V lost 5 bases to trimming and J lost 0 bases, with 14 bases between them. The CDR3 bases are TGCGCCAGCAGGACAGAGCCTACCATGAACACTGAAGCTTTCTTT. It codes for CASRTEPTMNTEAFF.

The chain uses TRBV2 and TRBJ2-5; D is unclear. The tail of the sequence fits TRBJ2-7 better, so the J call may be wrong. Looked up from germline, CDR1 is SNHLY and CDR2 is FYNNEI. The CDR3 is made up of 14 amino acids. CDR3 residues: CASRVSQVGYEQYF. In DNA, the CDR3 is TGTGCCAGCAGGGTTTCTCAGGTTGGCTACGAGCAGTACTTC.

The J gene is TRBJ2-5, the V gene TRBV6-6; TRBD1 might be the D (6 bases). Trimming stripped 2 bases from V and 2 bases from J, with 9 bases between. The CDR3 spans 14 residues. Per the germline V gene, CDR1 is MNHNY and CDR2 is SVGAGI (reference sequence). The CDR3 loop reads CASSYPGHQETQYF. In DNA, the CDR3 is TGTGCCAGCAGTTACCCGGGACATCAAGAGACCCAGTACTTC.

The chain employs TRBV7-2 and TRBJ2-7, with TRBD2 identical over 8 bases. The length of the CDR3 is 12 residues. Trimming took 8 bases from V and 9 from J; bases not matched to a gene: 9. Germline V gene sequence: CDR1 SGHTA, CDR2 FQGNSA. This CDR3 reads CASRSGGFLQYF. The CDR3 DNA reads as TGTGCCAGCCGTTCGGGGGGGTTTTTGCAGTACTTC.

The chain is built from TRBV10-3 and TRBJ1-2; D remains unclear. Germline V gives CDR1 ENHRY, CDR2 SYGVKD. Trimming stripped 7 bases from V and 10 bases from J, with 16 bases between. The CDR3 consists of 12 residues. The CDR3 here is CAIKGRQVDYTF. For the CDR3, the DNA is TGTGCCATCAAAGGGAGGCAGGTTGACTACACCTTC.

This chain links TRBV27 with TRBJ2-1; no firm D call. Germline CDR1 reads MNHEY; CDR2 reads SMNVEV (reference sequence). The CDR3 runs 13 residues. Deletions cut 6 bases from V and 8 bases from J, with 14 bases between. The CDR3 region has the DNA TGTGCCAGCAGCAAGCGCGACGTCGATGAGCAGTTCTTC. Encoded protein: CASSKRDVDEQFF.

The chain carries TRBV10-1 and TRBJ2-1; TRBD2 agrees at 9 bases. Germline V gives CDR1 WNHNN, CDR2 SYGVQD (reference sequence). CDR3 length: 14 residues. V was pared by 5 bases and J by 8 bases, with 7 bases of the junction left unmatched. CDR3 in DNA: TGCGCCAGCAGTAGAGCGGGAGGATGGGATGAGCAGTTCTTC. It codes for CASSRAGGWDEQFF.

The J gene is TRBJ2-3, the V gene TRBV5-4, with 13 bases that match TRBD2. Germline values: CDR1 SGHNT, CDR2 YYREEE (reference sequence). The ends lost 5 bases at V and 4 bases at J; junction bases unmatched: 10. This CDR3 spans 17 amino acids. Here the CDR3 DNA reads TGTGCCAGCAGTAGCCGGACTAGCGGGAGAAGGTCAGATACGCAGTATTTT. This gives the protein CASSSRTSGRRSDTQYF.

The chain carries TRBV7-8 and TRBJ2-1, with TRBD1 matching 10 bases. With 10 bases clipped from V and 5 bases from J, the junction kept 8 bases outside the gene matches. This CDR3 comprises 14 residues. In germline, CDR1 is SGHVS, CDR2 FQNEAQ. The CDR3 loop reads CATIRDRGHNEQFF. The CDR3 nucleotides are TGTGCCACCATCCGGGACAGGGGTCACAATGAGCAGTTCTTC.

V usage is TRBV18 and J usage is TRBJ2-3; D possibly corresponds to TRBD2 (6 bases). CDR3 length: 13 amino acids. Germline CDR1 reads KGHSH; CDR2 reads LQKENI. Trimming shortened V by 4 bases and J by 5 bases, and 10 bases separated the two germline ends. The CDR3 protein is CASSRGLVDTQYF. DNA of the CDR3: TGTGCCAGCTCACGGGGACTGGTAGATACGCAGTATTTT.

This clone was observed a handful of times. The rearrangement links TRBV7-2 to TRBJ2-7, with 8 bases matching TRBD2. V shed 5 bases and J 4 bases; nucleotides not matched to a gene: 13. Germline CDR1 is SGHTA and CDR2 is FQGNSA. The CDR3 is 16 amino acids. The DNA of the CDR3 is TGTGCCAGCAGCCATCCGAGGGCGGGGGGATATTACGAGCAGTACTTC. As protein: CASSHPRAGGYYEQYF.

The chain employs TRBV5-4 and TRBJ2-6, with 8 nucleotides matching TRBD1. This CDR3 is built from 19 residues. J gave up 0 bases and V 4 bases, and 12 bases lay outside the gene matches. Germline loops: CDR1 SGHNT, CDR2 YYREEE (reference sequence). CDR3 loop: CASSRPPGTGLSGANVLTF. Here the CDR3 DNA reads TGTGCCAGCAGCCGCCCCCCCGGGACAGGCCTCTCTGGGGCCAACGTCCTGACTTTC.

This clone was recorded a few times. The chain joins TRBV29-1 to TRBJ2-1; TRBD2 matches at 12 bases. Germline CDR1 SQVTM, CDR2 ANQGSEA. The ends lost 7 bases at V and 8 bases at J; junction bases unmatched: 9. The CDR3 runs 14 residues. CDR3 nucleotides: TGCAGCGCCCGACGGGCTAGCGGGAGGGATGAGCAGTTCTTC. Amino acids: CSARRASGRDEQFF.

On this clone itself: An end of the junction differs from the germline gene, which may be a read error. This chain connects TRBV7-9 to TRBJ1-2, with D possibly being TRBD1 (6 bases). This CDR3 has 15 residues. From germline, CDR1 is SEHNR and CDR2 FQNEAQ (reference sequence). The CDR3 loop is CSSSPYNGPRGGYTF. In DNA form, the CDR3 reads TGTTCCAGCAGCCCCTATAACGGGCCAAGGGGGGGCTACACCTTC.

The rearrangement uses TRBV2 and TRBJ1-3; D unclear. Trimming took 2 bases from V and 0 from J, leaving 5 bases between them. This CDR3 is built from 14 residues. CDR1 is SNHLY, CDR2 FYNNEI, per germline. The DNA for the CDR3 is TGTGCCAGCAGTGAACAGCGCTCTGGAAACACCATATATTTT. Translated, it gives CASSEQRSGNTIYF.

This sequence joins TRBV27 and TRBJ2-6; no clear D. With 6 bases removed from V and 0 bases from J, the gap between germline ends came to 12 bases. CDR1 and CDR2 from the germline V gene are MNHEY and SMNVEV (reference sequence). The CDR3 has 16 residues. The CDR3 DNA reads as TGTGCCAGCAGCATAACCTACAGCTCTGGGGCCAACGTCCTGACTTTC. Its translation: CASSITYSSGANVLTF.

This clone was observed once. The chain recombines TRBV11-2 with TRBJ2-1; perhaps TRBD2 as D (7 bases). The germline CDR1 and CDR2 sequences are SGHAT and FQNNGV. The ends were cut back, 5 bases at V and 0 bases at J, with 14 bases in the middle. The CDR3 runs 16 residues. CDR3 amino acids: CASSPAAGASYNEQFF. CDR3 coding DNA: TGTGCCAGCAGCCCGGCGGCGGGGGCCTCCTACAATGAGCAGTTCTTC.

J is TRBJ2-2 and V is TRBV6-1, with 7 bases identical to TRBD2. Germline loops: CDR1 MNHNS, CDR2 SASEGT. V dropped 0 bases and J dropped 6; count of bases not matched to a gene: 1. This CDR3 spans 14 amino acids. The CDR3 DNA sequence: TGTGCCAGCAGTGAAGCGGGGGGGTCCGGGGAGCTGTTTTTT. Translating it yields CASSEAGGSGELFF.

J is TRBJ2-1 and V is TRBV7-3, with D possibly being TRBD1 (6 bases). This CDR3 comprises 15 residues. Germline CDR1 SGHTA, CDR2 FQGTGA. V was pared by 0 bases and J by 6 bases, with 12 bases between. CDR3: CASSLTTLGANEQFF. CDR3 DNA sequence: TGTGCCAGCAGCTTAACCACCCTGGGGGCCAATGAGCAGTTCTTC.

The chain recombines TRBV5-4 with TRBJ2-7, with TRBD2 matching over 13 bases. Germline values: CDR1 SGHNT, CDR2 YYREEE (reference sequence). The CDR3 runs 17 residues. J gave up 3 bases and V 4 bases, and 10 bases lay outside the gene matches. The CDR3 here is CASSPGLAGVRDYEQYF. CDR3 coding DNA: TGTGCCAGCAGCCCTGGACTAGCGGGAGTGAGAGACTACGAGCAGTACTTC.

The CDR3 loop reads CASSVDGLAYAISYNEQFF. As DNA, the CDR3 is TGTGCCAGCAGTGTCGACGGACTAGCCTATGCCATCTCCTACAATGAGCAGTTCTTC. The J gene is TRBJ2-1, the V gene TRBV6-1; 8 positions match TRBD2. CDR3 length: 19 residues. The V segment lost 4 bases and the J segment 0 bases; nucleotides outside the gene matches: 14. The germline gives CDR1 MNHNS, CDR2 SASEGT.